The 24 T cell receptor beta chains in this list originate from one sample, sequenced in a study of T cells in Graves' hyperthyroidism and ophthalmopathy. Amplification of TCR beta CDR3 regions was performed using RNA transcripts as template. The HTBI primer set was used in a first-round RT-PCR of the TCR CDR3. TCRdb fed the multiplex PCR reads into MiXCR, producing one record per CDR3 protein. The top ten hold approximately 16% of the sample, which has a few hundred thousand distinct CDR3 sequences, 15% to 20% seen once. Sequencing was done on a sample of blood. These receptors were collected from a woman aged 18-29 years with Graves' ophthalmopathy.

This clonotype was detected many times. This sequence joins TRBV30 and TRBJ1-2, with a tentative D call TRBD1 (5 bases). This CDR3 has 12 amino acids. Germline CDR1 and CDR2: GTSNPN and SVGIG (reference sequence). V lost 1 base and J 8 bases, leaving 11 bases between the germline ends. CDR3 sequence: CAWSAGTRGYTF. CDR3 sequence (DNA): TGTGCCTGGAGTGCGGGGACGAGGGGCTACACCTTC.

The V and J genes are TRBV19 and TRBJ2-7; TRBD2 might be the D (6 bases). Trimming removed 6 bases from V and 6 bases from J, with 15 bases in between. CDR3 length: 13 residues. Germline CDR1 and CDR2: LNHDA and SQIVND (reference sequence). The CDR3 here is CASSSLMGGEQYF. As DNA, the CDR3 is TGTGCCAGTAGCTCGTTGATGGGGGGCGAGCAGTACTTC.

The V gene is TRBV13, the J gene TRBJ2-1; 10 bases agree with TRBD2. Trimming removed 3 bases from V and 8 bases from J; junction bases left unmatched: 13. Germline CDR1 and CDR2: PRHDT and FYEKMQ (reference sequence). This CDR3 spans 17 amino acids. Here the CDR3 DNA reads TGTGCCAGCAGCTTCGGAGCGGGGGGGCGCCTGGGGGATGAGCAGTTCTTC. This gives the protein CASSFGAGGRLGDEQFF.

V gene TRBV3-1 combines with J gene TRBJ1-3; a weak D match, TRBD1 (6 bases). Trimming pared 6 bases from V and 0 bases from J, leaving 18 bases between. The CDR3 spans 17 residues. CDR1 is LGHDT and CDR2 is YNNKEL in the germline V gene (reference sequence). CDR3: CASSGGGYAISGNTIYF. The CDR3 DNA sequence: TGTGCCAGCAGTGGAGGGGGGTACGCCATCTCTGGAAACACCATATATTTT.

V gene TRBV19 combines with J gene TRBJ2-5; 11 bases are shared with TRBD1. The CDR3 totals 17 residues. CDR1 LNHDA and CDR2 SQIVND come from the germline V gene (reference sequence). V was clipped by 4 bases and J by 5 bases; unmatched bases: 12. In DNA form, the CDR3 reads TGTGCCAGTAGTAAGATCCCGGACAGGGGGCAGGATGAGACCCAGTACTTC. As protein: CASSKIPDRGQDETQYF.

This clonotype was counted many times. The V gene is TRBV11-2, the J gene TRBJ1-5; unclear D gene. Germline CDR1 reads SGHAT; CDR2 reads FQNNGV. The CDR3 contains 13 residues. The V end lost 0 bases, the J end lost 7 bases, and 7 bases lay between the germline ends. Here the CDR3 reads CASSLDRDQPQHF. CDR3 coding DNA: TGTGCCAGCAGCTTAGATCGCGACCAGCCCCAGCATTTT. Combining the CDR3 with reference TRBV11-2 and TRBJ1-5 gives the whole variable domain EAGVAQSPRYKIIEKRQSVAFWCNPISGHATLYWYQQILGQGPKLLIQFQNNGVVDDSQLPKDRFSAERLKGVDSTLKIQPAKLEDSAVYLCASSLDRDQPQHFGDGTRLSIL.

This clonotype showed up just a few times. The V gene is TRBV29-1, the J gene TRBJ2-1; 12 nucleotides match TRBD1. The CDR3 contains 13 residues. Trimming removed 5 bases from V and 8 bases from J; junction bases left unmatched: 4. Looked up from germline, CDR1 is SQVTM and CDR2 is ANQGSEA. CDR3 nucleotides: TGCAGCGTTTGGGACAGGGGGCGGGATGAGCAGTTCTTC. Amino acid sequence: CSVWDRGRDEQFF.

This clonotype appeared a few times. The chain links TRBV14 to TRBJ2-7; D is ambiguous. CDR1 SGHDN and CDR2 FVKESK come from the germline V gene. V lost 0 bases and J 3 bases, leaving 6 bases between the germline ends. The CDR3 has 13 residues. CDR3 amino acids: CASSQDRRYEQYF. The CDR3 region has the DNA TGTGCCAGCAGCCAAGACAGGCGCTACGAGCAGTACTTC.

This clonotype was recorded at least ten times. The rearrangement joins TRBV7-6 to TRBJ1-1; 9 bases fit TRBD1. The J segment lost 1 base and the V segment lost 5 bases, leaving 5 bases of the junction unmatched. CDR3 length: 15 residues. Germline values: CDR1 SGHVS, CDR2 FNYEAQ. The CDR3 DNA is TGTGCCAGCAGCACGGACAGGGGCCCGAACACTGAAGCTTTCTTT. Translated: CASSTDRGPNTEAFF.

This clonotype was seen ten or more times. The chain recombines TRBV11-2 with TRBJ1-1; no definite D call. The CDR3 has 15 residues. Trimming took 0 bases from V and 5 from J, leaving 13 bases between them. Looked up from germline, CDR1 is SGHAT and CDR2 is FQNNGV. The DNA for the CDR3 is TGTGCCAGCAGCTTAGATTCTGGGTGGCGGACTGAAGCTTTCTTT. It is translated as CASSLDSGWRTEAFF. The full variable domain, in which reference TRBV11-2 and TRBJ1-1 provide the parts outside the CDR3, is EAGVAQSPRYKIIEKRQSVAFWCNPISGHATLYWYQQILGQGPKLLIQFQNNGVVDDSQLPKDRFSAERLKGVDSTLKIQPAKLEDSAVYLCASSLDSGWRTEAFFGQGTRLTVV.

CDR3 nucleotides: TGTGCCAGCAGACTAGCGGGAGGGCCGAAGGATACGCAGTATTTT. This sequence encodes CASRLAGGPKDTQYF. The chain links TRBV28 to TRBJ2-3, with 13 nucleotides matching TRBD2. Per germline, CDR1 MDHEN and CDR2 SYDVKM. With V trimmed by 6 bases and J by 6 bases, 6 bases remained unmatched. The CDR3 length is 15 residues.

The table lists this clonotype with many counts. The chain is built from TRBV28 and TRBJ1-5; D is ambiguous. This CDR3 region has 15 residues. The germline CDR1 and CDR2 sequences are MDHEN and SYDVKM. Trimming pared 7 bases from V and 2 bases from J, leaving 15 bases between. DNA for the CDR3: TGTGCCAGCACCCTAGGAGGGCAGGGCAATCAGCCCCAGCATTTT. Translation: CASTLGGQGNQPQHF.

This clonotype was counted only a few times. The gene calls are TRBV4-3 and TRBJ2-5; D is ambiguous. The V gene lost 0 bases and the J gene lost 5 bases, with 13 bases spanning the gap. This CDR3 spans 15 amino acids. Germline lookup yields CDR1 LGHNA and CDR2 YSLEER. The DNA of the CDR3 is TGCGCCAGCAGCCAAGAAATGGCCGGCCTGGAGACCCAGTACTTC. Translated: CASSQEMAGLETQYF.

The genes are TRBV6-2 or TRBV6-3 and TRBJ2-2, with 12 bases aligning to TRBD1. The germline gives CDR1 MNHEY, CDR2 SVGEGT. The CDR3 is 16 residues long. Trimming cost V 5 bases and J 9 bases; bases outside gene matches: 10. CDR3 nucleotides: TGTGCCAGCAGTCCCCGGGACAGGGGGCTTAGGAGGGAGCTGTTTTTT. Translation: CASSPRDRGLRRELFF.

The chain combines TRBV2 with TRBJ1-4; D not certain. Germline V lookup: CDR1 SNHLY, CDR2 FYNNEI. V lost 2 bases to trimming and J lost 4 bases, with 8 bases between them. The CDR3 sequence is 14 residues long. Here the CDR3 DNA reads TGTGCCAGCAGTGAACAATACCTTAATGAAAAACTGTTTTTT. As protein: CASSEQYLNEKLFF.

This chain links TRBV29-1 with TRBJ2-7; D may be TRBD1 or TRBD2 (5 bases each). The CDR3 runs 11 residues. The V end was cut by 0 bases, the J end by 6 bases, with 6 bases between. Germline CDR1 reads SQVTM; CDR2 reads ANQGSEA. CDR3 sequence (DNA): TGCAGCGTTGAAGATGGGGGCGAGCAGTACTTC. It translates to CSVEDGGEQYF.

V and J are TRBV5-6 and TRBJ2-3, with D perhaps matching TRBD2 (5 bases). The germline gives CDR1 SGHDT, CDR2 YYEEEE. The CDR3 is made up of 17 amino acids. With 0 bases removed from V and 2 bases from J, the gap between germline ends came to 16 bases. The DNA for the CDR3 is TGTGCCAGCAGCTTGGACCCGGAAATAGCGTACACAGATACGCAGTATTTT. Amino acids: CASSLDPEIAYTDTQYF.

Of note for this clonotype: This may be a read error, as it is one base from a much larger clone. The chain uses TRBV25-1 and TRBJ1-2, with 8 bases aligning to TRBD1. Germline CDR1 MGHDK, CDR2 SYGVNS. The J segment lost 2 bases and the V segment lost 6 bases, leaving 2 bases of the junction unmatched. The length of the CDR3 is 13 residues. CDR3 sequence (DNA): TGTGCCAGCAGGGGACAGGAGAACTATGGCTACACCTTC. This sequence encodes CASRGQENYGYTF.

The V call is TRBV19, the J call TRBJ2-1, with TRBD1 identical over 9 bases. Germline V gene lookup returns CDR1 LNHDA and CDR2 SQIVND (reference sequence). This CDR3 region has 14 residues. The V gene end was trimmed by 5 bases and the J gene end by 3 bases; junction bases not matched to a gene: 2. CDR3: CASSWGQGYNEQFF. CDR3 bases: TGTGCCAGTAGTTGGGGACAGGGCTACAATGAGCAGTTCTTC.

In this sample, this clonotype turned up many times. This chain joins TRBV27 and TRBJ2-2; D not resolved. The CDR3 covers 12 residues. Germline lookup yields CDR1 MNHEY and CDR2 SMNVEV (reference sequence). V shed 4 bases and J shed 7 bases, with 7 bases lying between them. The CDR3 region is CASSSWGGELFF. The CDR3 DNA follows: TGTGCCAGCAGTTCATGGGGCGGGGAGCTGTTTTTT.

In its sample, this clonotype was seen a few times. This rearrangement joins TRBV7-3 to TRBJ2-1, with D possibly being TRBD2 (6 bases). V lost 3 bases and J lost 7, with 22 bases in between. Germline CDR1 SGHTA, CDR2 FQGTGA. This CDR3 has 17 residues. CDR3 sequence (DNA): TGTGCCAGCAGCTTGCGACCCCCCAGGGAGGTTTATAATGAGCAGTTCTTC. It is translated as CASSLRPPREVYNEQFF.

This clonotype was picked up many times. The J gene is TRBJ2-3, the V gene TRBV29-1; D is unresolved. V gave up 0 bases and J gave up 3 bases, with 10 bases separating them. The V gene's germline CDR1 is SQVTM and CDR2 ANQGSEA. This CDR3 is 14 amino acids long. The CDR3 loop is CSVEDRLGTDTQYF. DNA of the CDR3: TGCAGCGTTGAAGACCGACTCGGAACAGATACGCAGTATTTT.

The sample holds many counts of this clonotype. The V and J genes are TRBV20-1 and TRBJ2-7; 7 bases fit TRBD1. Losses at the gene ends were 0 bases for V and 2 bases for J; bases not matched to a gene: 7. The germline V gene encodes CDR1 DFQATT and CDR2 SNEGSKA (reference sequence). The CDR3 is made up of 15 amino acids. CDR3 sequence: CSAREMSGTAYEQYF. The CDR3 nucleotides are TGCAGTGCTAGAGAAATGTCCGGGACAGCCTACGAGCAGTACTTC.

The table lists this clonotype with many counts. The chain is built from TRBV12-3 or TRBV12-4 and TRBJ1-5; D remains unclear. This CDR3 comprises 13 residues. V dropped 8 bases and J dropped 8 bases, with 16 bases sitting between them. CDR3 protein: CASPPLLREPQHF. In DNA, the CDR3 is TGTGCCAGCCCCCCCCTTTTACGGGAGCCCCAGCATTTT.